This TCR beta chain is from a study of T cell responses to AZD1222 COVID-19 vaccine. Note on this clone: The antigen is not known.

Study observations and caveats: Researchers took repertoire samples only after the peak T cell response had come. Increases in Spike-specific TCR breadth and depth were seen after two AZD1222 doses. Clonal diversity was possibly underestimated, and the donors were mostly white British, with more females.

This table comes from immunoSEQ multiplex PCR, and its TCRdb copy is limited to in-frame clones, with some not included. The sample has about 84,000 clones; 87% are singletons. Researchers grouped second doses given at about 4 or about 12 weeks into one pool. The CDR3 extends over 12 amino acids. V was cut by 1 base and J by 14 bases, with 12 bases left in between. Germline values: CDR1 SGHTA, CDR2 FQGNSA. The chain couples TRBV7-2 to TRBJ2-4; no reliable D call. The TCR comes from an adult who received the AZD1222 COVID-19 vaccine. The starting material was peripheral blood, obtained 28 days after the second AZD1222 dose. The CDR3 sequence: CASSLEAPRKYF. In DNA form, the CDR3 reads TGTGCCAGCAGCTTAGAGGCCCCGAGGAAGTACTTC.